The 20 T cell receptor beta chains in this list originate from one sample, sequenced in a study of blood T cell repertoires in COVID-19. Repertoires were generated with immunoSEQ multiplex PCR, while TCRdb's copy carries only in-frame clones and drops some. The sample has over 250,000 clones; 65% to 90% are singletons. Sequencing was carried out using peripheral blood. These receptors came from a human donor in a cohort sampled during active COVID-19.

The rearrangement uses TRBV5-1 and TRBJ2-1, with 12 bases matching TRBD2. V was clipped by 0 bases and J by 6 bases; unmatched bases: 4. Germline V CDR1 and CDR2: SGHRS, YFSETQ. The length of the CDR3 is 16 residues. CDR3 in DNA: TGCGCCAGCAGCTTGGCCACTAGCGGGAGGTCCAATGAGCAGTTCTTC. Amino acids: CASSLATSGRSNEQFF.

The rearrangement links TRBV6-6 to TRBJ2-1; TRBD2 agrees at 11 bases. The CDR3 runs to 16 residues. V shed 5 bases, J shed 1 base, and the junction held 4 bases outside the gene matches. CDR1 is MNHNY and CDR2 is SVGAGI in the germline V gene (reference sequence). The CDR3 here is CASSPLAGASYNEQFF. In DNA form, the CDR3 reads TGTGCCAGCAGTCCACTAGCGGGAGCTTCCTACAATGAGCAGTTCTTC.

The V call is TRBV18, the J call TRBJ1-5, with 7 bases matching TRBD1. This CDR3 is built from 18 residues. J gave up 0 bases and V 3 bases, and 11 bases lay outside the gene matches. Germline loops: CDR1 KGHSH, CDR2 LQKENI. The CDR3: CASSPNRDSGYSNQPQHF. CDR3 DNA: TGTGCCAGCTCACCGAACCGGGACAGTGGATATAGCAATCAGCCCCAGCATTTT.

J is TRBJ2-3 and V is TRBV2; D is unresolved. The CDR3 runs 14 residues. Trimming cost V 1 base and J 2 bases, with 7 bases left between them. The germline CDR1 and CDR2 sequences are SNHLY and FYNNEI. CDR3 coding DNA: TGTGCCAGCAGTGAAGTTGTCTACACAGATACGCAGTATTTT. Protein product: CASSEVVYTDTQYF.

The chain couples TRBV4-2 to TRBJ2-7; D remains ambiguous. The CDR3 spans 15 residues. Trimming left V 2 bases short and J 7 bases short, with 18 bases between. The germline V gene has CDR1 LGHNA and CDR2 YNFKEQ. CDR3 loop: CASSQFGAGSREQYF. CDR3 in DNA: TGTGCCAGCAGCCAATTCGGCGCCGGATCCAGGGAGCAGTACTTC.

This clone appeared a single time. V and J are TRBV4-1 and TRBJ2-1; D gene uncertain. The V gene's germline CDR1 is MGHRA and CDR2 YSYEKL. The CDR3 is 15 amino acids. V lost 4 bases and J lost 12, with 22 bases in between. CDR3 nucleotides: TGCGCCAGCAGCCGCCTCGAGCGTCCCTCGCCGGCGCAGTTCTTC. Translated: CASSRLERPSPAQFF.

This CDR3 is CASSLGPKNIQYF. CDR3 sequence (DNA): TGTGCCAGCAGTTTAGGCCCCAAAAACATTCAGTACTTC. The chain uses TRBV28 and TRBJ2-4; D ambiguous. V gave up 2 bases and J gave up 2 bases, with 4 bases separating them. The CDR3 is 13 residues long. Germline V gives CDR1 MDHEN, CDR2 SYDVKM.

This chain connects TRBV9 to TRBJ2-5, with TRBD2 matching 9 bases. Germline values: CDR1 SGDLS, CDR2 YYNGEE. The CDR3 contains 15 residues. Unmatched junction bases numbered 7, after V lost 2 bases and J lost 5 bases. CDR3: CASSVGGRAAETQYF. In nucleotides, the CDR3 is TGTGCCAGCAGCGTGGGCGGGAGGGCCGCCGAGACCCAGTACTTC.

This chain connects TRBV18 to TRBJ1-6; tentatively, D is TRBD1 (5 bases). With 5 bases removed from V and 9 bases from J, the gap between germline ends came to 14 bases. The length of the CDR3 is 14 residues. Germline-derived CDR1 and CDR2 are KGHSH and LQKENI. The CDR3 nucleotides read TGTGCCAGCTCAAGCGGAGGGAGGGGTTCACCCCTCCACTTT. Its protein product is CASSSGGRGSPLHF.

This chain links TRBV18 with TRBJ2-4; 8 bases match TRBD1. The ends lost 3 bases at V and 0 bases at J; junction bases unmatched: 7. The CDR3 length is 17 residues. Looked up from germline, CDR1 is KGHSH and CDR2 is LQKENI. CDR3 bases: TGTGCCAGCTCACCCCGGGACAGGCAGCTAGCCAAAAACATTCAGTACTTC. As protein: CASSPRDRQLAKNIQYF.

The rearrangement links TRBV24-1 to TRBJ2-2, with D possibly being TRBD2 (6 bases). Germline loops: CDR1 KGHDR, CDR2 SFDVKD. The CDR3 is 14 residues long. V was shortened by 7 bases and J by 6 bases, with 14 bases between the two germline ends. The CDR3 region is CATRGWEDAGELFF. The CDR3 bases are TGTGCCACCAGGGGATGGGAGGATGCCGGGGAGCTGTTTTTT.

The V and J genes are TRBV4-1 and TRBJ1-2; D unresolved. V lost 5 bases to trimming and J lost 0 bases, with 10 bases between them. The CDR3 spans 14 residues. Germline CDR1 reads MGHRA; CDR2 reads YSYEKL. The CDR3 DNA reads TGCGCCAGCAGCACGGGAACGGCTAACTATGGCTACACCTTC. Its translation: CASSTGTANYGYTF.

This clone showed up just once. V gene TRBV4-1 combines with J gene TRBJ2-2; 8 bases fit TRBD1. Germline V gene sequence: CDR1 MGHRA, CDR2 YSYEKL. Trimming at V came to 3 bases and at J to 12 bases, leaving 9 bases not matched to a gene. This CDR3 region has 14 residues. This CDR3 reads CASSHPRGPGKLFF. CDR3 nucleotides: TGCGCCAGCAGCCACCCCAGGGGGCCAGGGAAGCTGTTTTTT.

This clone came up a few times. J is TRBJ1-5 and V is TRBV7-2; D might be TRBD1 (5 bases). Between the trimmed V and J ends, which lost 5 bases and 9 bases, there was a span of 8 bases. The CDR3 has 11 amino acids. Germline V gene sequence: CDR1 SGHTA, CDR2 FQGNSA. The CDR3 sequence is CASSLGGPQHF. Written as DNA, the CDR3 is TGTGCCAGCAGCCTCGGGGGGCCCCAGCATTTT.

About this clone: Other nucleotide sequences in the sample specify the same CDR3. The J gene is TRBJ2-3, the V gene TRBV12-5; the match to TRBD2 covers 9 bases. The V gene end was trimmed by 6 bases and the J gene end by 0 bases; junction bases not matched to a gene: 7. Germline assignment: CDR1 LGHNT and CDR2 FRNRAP. The CDR3 sequence is 16 residues long. CDR3 amino acids: CASGQGLAASTDTQYF. In nucleotides, the CDR3 is TGTGCTAGTGGCCAGGGACTAGCTGCCAGCACAGATACGCAGTATTTT.

The chain employs TRBV27 and TRBJ1-1; possible D gene TRBD1, 5 bases. V lost 3 bases and J 7 bases, leaving 21 bases between the germline ends. The germline gives CDR1 MNHEY, CDR2 SMNVEV (reference sequence). The CDR3 covers 16 residues. The CDR3 loop reads CASSFVSWRGGDEAFF. CDR3 nucleotide sequence: TGTGCCAGCAGTTTTGTCAGTTGGAGGGGTGGAGATGAAGCTTTCTTT.

The chain recombines TRBV11-2 with TRBJ2-1; no reliable D call. The CDR3 sequence is 13 residues long. The germline V gene encodes CDR1 SGHAT and CDR2 FQNNGV. Trimming shortened V by 1 base and J by 8 bases, and 9 bases separated the two germline ends. The CDR3 bases are TGTGCCAGCAGCTTAGGGGTGGGCTATGAGCAGTTCTTC. It yields the protein CASSLGVGYEQFF. Full variable domain (rest looked up from reference TRBV11-2 and TRBJ2-1): EAGVAQSPRYKIIEKRQSVAFWCNPISGHATLYWYQQILGQGPKLLIQFQNNGVVDDSQLPKDRFSAERLKGVDSTLKIQPAKLEDSAVYLCASSLGVGYEQFFGPGTRLTVL.

This clone has just a few counts. The genes are TRBV7-9 and TRBJ2-1, with 9 bases matching TRBD1. The ends lost 10 bases at V and 8 bases at J; junction bases unmatched: 6. Germline V gives CDR1 SEHNR, CDR2 FQNEAQ (reference sequence). The CDR3 sequence is 12 residues long. The CDR3 reads CATGQGFDEQFF. CDR3 nucleotides: TGTGCCACGGGACAGGGTTTCGATGAGCAGTTCTTC.

V and J are TRBV12-3 or TRBV12-4 and TRBJ1-2; D not certain. The CDR3 is 12 amino acids. The germline V and J ends were trimmed by 5 bases and 8 bases, with 12 bases remaining between them. This CDR3 is CASSQDPGGYTF. The CDR3 DNA sequence: TGTGCCAGCAGTCAGGACCCGGGAGGCTACACCTTC.

CDR3 nucleotides: TGTGCCAGTAGTATAGCAGAAAAAGATACGCAGTATTTT. Translating it yields CASSIAEKDTQYF. The J gene is TRBJ2-3, the V gene TRBV19; no clear D gene. V shed 1 base and J shed 5 bases, with 7 bases lying between them. This CDR3 comprises 13 residues. Germline loops: CDR1 LNHDA, CDR2 SQIVND (reference sequence).